A single sample is the source of the 22 T cell receptor beta chains below, sequenced in a study of T cells in Graves' hyperthyroidism and ophthalmopathy. Researchers took RNA transcripts and amplified the TCR beta CDR3 regions from them. The primer set for the first-round RT-PCR of the TCR CDR3 was HTBI. A single record per CDR3 protein comes from TCRdb applying MiXCR to the multiplex PCR reads. The sample consists of more than 650,000 distinct CDR3 sequences, 14% of them appearing once. Sequencing was performed on blood. These receptors all stem from a woman between 18 and 30 years old with Graves' hyperthyroidism.

This clonotype was observed a few times. The chain links TRBV29-1 to TRBJ2-3; TRBD1 or TRBD2 may be the D gene (5 bases each). CDR1 and CDR2 (germline): SQVTM, ANQGSEA. V lost 7 bases and J lost 5, with 10 bases in between. The CDR3 is 11 residues long. The CDR3 here is CSAGRIDTQYF. The CDR3 bases are TGCAGCGCGGGACGGATAGATACGCAGTATTTT.

This clonotype was detected ten times or more. V and J are TRBV6-1 and TRBJ2-5, with TRBD1 identical over 8 bases. CDR1 is MNHNS and CDR2 is SASEGT in the germline V gene. The CDR3 extends over 16 amino acids. With 8 bases clipped from V and 7 bases from J, the junction kept 18 bases outside the gene matches. DNA for the CDR3: TGTGCCAGCGGGAGGAGTGGACAGGGTTATGTCGGGACCCAGTACTTC. Translation: CASGRSGQGYVGTQYF.

The chain uses TRBV4-3 and TRBJ1-1; the D is unclear. V was shortened by 0 bases and J by 5 bases, with 10 bases between the two germline ends. Germline loops: CDR1 LGHNA, CDR2 YSLEER. This CDR3 comprises 14 residues. The CDR3 here is CASSQEIGVTEAFF. The CDR3 DNA reads as TGCGCCAGCAGCCAAGAGATAGGTGTGACTGAAGCTTTCTTT.

This clonotype was observed at least ten times. V is TRBV9 and J is TRBJ1-2; perhaps TRBD1 as D (5 bases). This CDR3 region has 14 residues. CDR1 and CDR2 (germline): SGDLS, YYNGEE. Trimming pared 3 bases from V and 7 bases from J, leaving 16 bases between. CDR3 coding DNA: TGTGCCAGCAGCGGGTCCGGGACGGCCTTTGGCTACACCTTC. Its translation: CASSGSGTAFGYTF. Drawing the rest from reference TRBV9 and TRBJ1-2, the complete variable domain is DSGVTQTPKHLITATGQRVTLRCSPRSGDLSVYWYQQSLDQGLQFLIQYYNGEERAKGNILERFSAQQFPDLHSELNLSSLELGDSALYFCASSGSGTAFGYTFGSGTRLTVV.

CDR3 in DNA: TGTGCCAGCAGCGTTCGGACCGGGACAGGGGTTATTAATTCACCCCTCCACTTT. Its protein is CASSVRTGTGVINSPLHF. The rearrangement links TRBV7-9 to TRBJ1-6; the match to TRBD1 covers 10 bases. This CDR3 has 18 residues. J gave up 6 bases and V 5 bases, and 13 bases lay outside the gene matches. Germline-derived CDR1 and CDR2 are SEHNR and FQNEAQ (reference sequence).

The sample holds a few counts of this clonotype. The chain links TRBV7-9 to TRBJ2-7; D gene unclear. The length of the CDR3 is 14 residues. With 1 base removed from V and 5 bases from J, the gap between germline ends came to 12 bases. Germline lookup yields CDR1 SEHNR and CDR2 FQNEAQ (reference sequence). Here the CDR3 DNA reads TGTGCCAGCAGCTTAGTCATAGGAAGTAACGAGCAGTACTTC. This codes for CASSLVIGSNEQYF.

This clonotype was observed a handful of times. The chain joins TRBV28 to TRBJ2-3; TRBD1 matches 7 bases. The V segment lost 11 bases and the J segment 0 bases; nucleotides outside the gene matches: 8. The CDR3 has 14 amino acids. Germline V lookup: CDR1 MDHEN, CDR2 SYDVKM. In DNA, the CDR3 is TGTGCCGGCACTCAGGGACAGAGCACAGATACGCAGTATTTT. Encoded protein: CAGTQGQSTDTQYF.

The CDR3 DNA is TGTGCCATCAGTGCACGGGAGGAGGCCGGGGAGCTGTTTTTT. Translation: CAISAREEAGELFF. The rearrangement links TRBV10-3 to TRBJ2-2; 7 bases agree with TRBD2. V lost 4 bases to trimming and J lost 6 bases; unmatched junction nucleotides: 5. CDR3 length: 14 amino acids. CDR1 is ENHRY and CDR2 is SYGVKD in the germline V gene.

This clonotype has only a few counts. The V call is TRBV6-2 or TRBV6-3, the J call TRBJ2-3; D gene uncertain. CDR1 is MNHEY and CDR2 is SVGEGT in the germline V gene. The CDR3 sequence is 14 residues long. V dropped 4 bases and J dropped 0 bases, with 8 bases sitting between them. The CDR3 DNA reads TGTGCCAGCAGTTGGGATGTGAGCACAGATACGCAGTATTTT. This gives the protein CASSWDVSTDTQYF.

This clonotype was seen a handful of times. The chain joins TRBV9 to TRBJ2-3; 15 bases line up with TRBD2. The germline V gene has CDR1 SGDLS and CDR2 YYNGEE. This CDR3 spans 19 amino acids. V gave up 3 bases and J gave up 0 bases; unmatched junction bases: 8. The CDR3 sequence: CASSAQGLAGGASTDTQYF. For the CDR3, the DNA is TGTGCCAGCAGCGCGCAGGGACTAGCGGGAGGAGCTAGCACAGATACGCAGTATTTT.

The genes are TRBV15 and TRBJ2-7, with unresolved D. Germline CDR1 LNHNV, CDR2 YYDKDF (reference sequence). The CDR3 has 18 amino acids. V lost 7 bases, J lost 7 bases, and 32 bases lay in between. The chain's CDR3 is CATNQIESDDRLMWEQYF. CDR3 bases: TGTGCCACCAACCAGATCGAGTCGGACGATCGCTTGATGTGGGAGCAGTACTTC.

The CDR3 spells CASRDRGKTGELFF. The CDR3 region has the DNA TGTGCCAGCAGGGACCGGGGGAAAACCGGGGAGCTGTTTTTT. This chain joins TRBV2 and TRBJ2-2; D possibly corresponds to TRBD2 (6 bases). In germline, CDR1 is SNHLY, CDR2 FYNNEI. The CDR3 totals 14 residues. V was clipped by 6 bases and J by 5 bases, with 13 bases between them.

Only a few counts were recorded for this clonotype. The CDR3 DNA is TGTGCCAGCAGTTTATTGGTGGCGACGAGCTCCTACAATGAGCAGTTCTTC. It encodes CASSLLVATSSYNEQFF. The chain recombines TRBV27 with TRBJ2-1; D is uncertain. Trimming pared 1 base from V and 0 bases from J, leaving 13 bases between. This CDR3 has 17 amino acids. The germline V gene encodes CDR1 MNHEY and CDR2 SMNVEV (reference sequence).

On this clonotype: This may be a read error: a much more frequent sequence differs by one nucleotide. The chain is built from TRBV11-2 and TRBJ2-7, with no clear D. CDR1 is SGHAT, CDR2 FQNNGV, per germline. The CDR3 is 13 amino acids. CDR3 sequence: CVSSPSFGYEQYF. The CDR3 DNA sequence: TGTGTCAGCAGCCCTTCATTCGGCTACGAGCAGTACTTC. The variable domain in full, with the rest retrieved from reference TRBV11-2 and TRBJ2-7, is EAGVAQSPRYKIIEKRQSVAFWCNPISGHATLYWYQQILGQGPKLLIQFQNNGVVDDSQLPKDRFSAERLKGVDSTLKIQPAKLEDSAVYLCVSSPSFGYEQYFGPGTRLTVT.

In this sample, this clonotype turned up a few times. At one end, the junction sequence differs from germline, possibly due to a read error. This chain uses TRBV4-1 with TRBJ1-6, with D possibly TRBD1 on 5 matching bases. The CDR3 totals 16 residues. CDR1 and CDR2 from the germline V gene are MGHRA and YSYEKL. The CDR3 DNA reads TGCACCAGCAGCCAACCCAGGGAAGGAACACATTCACCCCTCCACTTT. It yields the protein CTSSQPREGTHSPLHF.

This clonotype was counted a few times. Here the CDR3 reads CASSRTQGAYTDTQYF. The CDR3 nucleotides read TGTGCCAGCAGCCGAACTCAGGGGGCTTACACAGATACGCAGTATTTT. V and J are TRBV14 and TRBJ2-3, with TRBD1 matching 8 bases. V shed 4 bases, J shed 2 bases, and the junction held 8 bases outside the gene matches. Germline V CDR1 and CDR2: SGHDN, FVKESK. The CDR3 has 16 residues.

This clonotype came up many times. This sequence joins TRBV2 and TRBJ2-3, with 12 bases that match TRBD2. The CDR3 has 19 amino acids. V lost 4 bases, J lost 1 base, and 12 bases stayed unmatched. Germline V gene sequence: CDR1 SNHLY, CDR2 FYNNEI. The CDR3 DNA reads TGTGCCAGCAGTGGAGGTCTAGCGGGAGGGCCCTGGGGCACAGATACGCAGTATTTT. It is translated as CASSGGLAGGPWGTDTQYF.

This clonotype turned up a few times. The rearrangement uses TRBV28 and TRBJ2-6; a weak D match, TRBD2 (6 bases). The germline gives CDR1 MDHEN, CDR2 SYDVKM. The germline V and J ends were trimmed by 1 base and 2 bases, with 9 bases remaining between them. This CDR3 has 16 residues. The CDR3 nucleotides read TGTGCCAGCAGTTTATACGCGGGGACTGGGGCCAACGTCCTGACTTTC. As protein: CASSLYAGTGANVLTF.

This clonotype was detected ten times or more. The chain uses TRBV6-1 and TRBJ2-1; 13 nucleotides align to TRBD2. CDR3 length: 15 residues. The germline V gene has CDR1 MNHNS and CDR2 SASEGT. With V trimmed by 6 bases and J by 8 bases, 7 bases remained unmatched. DNA of the CDR3: TGTGCCAGCAGATTTGGGACTAGCGGGATCGATGAGCAGTTCTTC. Translation: CASRFGTSGIDEQFF.

In this sample, this clonotype turned up many times. This chain links TRBV20-1 with TRBJ1-2, with D maybe TRBD1 (5 bases). V was shortened by 2 bases and J by 4 bases, with 14 bases between the two germline ends. CDR3 size: 14 residues. CDR1 is DFQATT, CDR2 SNEGSKA, per germline (reference sequence). Written as DNA, the CDR3 is TGCAGTGCTAGACAGGGCATCGGCTTCTATGGCTACACCTTC. Amino acids: CSARQGIGFYGYTF.

This clonotype was recorded only once. Since a much larger clone is just one base distant, this may be a read error. The chain recombines TRBV11-3 with TRBJ2-1; D gene unclear. Germline V gives CDR1 SGHNT, CDR2 YENEEA. V was cut by 5 bases and J by 7 bases, with 18 bases left in between. This CDR3 is built from 15 residues. The CDR3 spells CASSPNGGRSNEQFF. The CDR3 nucleotides read TGTGCCAGCAGCCCCAATGGCGGTCGCAGTAATGAGCAGTTCTTC.

This clonotype was counted ten times or more. The chain couples TRBV11-2 to TRBJ2-1; 10 nucleotides agree with TRBD1. The V segment lost 6 bases and the J segment 7 bases; nucleotides outside the gene matches: 3. From germline, CDR1 is SGHAT and CDR2 FQNNGV. CDR3 length: 13 amino acids. CDR3 sequence reads: CASSSGQGNEQFF. CDR3 in DNA: TGTGCCAGCAGTTCGGGACAGGGGAATGAGCAGTTCTTC.